This TCR beta chain originates from a study of T-cell reconstitution after alpha-beta-depleted transplantation in children. Germline V gene lookup returns CDR1 SGDLS and CDR2 YYNGEE. The CDR3 runs to 11 residues. Construction of the TCRbeta library involved unique molecular identifiers. MiXCR was run by TCRdb on the PCR reads, yielding one entry per CDR3 protein. The table records some 840,000 distinct CDR3 sequences, approximately 15% of them present only once. Concerning this clonotype: At one end, the junction sequence differs from germline, possibly due to a read error.

The sequence was obtained from a male patient younger than 18 who had a stem cell transplant for acute lymphoblastic leukemia, so the T cells may come from the graft donor. The source was PBMCs, mostly from graft donor cells, collected 360 days after TCRalphabeta/CD19-depleted stem cell transplant. The chain carries TRBV9 and TRBJ1-6; maybe TRBD1 (5 bases). CDR3 nucleotide sequence: TGTGCCAGCGGGACGGTGGGGACCCTCTACTTT. This sequence encodes CASGTVGTLYF.